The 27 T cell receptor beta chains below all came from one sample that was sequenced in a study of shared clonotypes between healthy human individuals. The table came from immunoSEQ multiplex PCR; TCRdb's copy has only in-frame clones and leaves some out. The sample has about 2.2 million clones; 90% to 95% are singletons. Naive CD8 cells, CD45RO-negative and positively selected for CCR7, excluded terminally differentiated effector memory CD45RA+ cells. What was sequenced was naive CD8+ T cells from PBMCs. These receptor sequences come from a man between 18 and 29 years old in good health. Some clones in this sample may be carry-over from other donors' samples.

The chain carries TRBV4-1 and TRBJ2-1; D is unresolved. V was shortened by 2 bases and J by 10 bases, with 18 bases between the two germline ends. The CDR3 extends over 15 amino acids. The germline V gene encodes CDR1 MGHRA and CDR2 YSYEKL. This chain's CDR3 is CASSQRAGQFGEQFF. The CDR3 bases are TGCGCCAGCAGCCAACGGGCAGGCCAGTTTGGGGAGCAGTTCTTC.

Written as DNA, the CDR3 is TGTGCCAGCAGCCCCAGCAAGGGGCAGATCCAAGAGACCCAGTACTTC. It codes for CASSPSKGQIQETQYF. The gene calls are TRBV14 and TRBJ2-5; tentative D call: TRBD1 (5 bases). The CDR3 totals 16 residues. Germline loops: CDR1 SGHDN, CDR2 FVKESK. V was pared by 4 bases and J by 1 base, with 16 bases between.

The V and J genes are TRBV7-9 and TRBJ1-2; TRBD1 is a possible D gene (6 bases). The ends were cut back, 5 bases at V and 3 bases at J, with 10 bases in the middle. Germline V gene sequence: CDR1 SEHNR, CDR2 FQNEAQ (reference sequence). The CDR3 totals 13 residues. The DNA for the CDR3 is TGTGCCAGCAGCAACGGACAGCACTATGGCTACACCTTC. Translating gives CASSNGQHYGYTF.

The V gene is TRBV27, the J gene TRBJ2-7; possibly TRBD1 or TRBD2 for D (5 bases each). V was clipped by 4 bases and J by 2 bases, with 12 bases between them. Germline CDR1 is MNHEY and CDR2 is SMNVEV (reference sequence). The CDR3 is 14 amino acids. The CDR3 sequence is CASSSGTHAYEQYF. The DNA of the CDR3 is TGTGCCAGCAGTTCCGGGACGCATGCCTACGAGCAGTACTTC.

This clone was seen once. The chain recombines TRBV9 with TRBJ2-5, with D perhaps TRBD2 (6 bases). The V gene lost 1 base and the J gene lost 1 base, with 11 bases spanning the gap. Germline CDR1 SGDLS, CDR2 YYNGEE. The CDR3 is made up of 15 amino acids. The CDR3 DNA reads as TGTGCCAGCAGCGTAATGGCGGGGACCCAAGAGACCCAGTACTTC. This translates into CASSVMAGTQETQYF.

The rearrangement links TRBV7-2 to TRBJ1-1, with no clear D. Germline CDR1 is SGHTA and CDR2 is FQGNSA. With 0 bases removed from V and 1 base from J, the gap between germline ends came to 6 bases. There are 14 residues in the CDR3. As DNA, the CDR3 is TGTGCCAGCAGCTTAGCGGTACCGAACACTGAAGCTTTCTTT. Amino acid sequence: CASSLAVPNTEAFF.

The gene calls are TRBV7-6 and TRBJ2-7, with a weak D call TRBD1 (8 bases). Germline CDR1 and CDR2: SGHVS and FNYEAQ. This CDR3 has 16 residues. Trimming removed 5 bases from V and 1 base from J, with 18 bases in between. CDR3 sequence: CASSGRTGRGSYEQYF. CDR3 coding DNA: TGTGCCAGCAGCGGACGGACAGGGAGGGGGTCCTACGAGCAGTACTTC.

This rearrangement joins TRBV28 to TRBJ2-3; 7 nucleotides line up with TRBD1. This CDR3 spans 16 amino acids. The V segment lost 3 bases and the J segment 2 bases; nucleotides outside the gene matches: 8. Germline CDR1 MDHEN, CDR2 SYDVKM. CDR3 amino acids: CASSFGTGENTDTQYF. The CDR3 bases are TGTGCCAGCAGTTTTGGCACAGGGGAAAACACAGATACGCAGTATTTT.

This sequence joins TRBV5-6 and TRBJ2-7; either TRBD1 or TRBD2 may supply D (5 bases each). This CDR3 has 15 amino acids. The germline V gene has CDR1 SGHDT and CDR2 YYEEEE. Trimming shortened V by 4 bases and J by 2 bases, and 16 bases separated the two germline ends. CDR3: CASSREGSRAYEQYF. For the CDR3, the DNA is TGTGCCAGCAGCCGCGAGGGTAGCAGGGCCTACGAGCAGTACTTC.

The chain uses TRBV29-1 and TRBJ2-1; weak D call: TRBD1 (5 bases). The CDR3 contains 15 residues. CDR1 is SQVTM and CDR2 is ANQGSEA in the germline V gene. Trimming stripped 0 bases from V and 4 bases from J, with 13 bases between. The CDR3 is CSVEDRAGLYNEQFF. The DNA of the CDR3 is TGCAGCGTTGAAGATAGGGCAGGGCTATACAATGAGCAGTTCTTC.

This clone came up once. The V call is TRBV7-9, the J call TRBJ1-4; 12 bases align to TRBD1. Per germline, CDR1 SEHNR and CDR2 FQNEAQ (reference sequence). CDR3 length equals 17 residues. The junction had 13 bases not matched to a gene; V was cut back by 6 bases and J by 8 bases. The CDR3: CASSSFEGQGAFEKLFF. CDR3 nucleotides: TGTGCCAGCAGTTCTTTCGAGGGACAGGGGGCTTTCGAAAAACTGTTTTTT.

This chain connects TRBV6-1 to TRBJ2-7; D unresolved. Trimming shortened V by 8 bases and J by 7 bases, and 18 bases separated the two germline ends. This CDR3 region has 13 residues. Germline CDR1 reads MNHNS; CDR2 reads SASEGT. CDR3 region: CASDLGKGWEQYF. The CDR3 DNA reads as TGTGCCAGCGACCTGGGTAAGGGTTGGGAGCAGTACTTC.

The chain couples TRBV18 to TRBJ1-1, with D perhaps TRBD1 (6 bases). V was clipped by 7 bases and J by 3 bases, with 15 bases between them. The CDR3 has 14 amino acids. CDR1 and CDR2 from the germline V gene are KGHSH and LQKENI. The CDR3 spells CASFQGMGDTEAFF. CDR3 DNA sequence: TGTGCCAGCTTTCAGGGGATGGGGGACACTGAAGCTTTCTTT.

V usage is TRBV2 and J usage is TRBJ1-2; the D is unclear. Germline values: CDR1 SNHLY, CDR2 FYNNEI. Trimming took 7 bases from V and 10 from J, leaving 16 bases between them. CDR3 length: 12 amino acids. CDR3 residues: CASIEAQWDYTF. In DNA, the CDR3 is TGTGCCAGCATCGAAGCTCAGTGGGACTACACCTTC.

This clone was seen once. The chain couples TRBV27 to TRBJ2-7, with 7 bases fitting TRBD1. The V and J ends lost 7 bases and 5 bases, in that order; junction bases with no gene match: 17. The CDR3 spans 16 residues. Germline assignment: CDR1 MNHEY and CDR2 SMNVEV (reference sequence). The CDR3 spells CASTPLAGGTVNEQYF. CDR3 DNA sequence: TGTGCCAGCACCCCTTTGGCGGGTGGGACAGTGAACGAGCAGTACTTC.

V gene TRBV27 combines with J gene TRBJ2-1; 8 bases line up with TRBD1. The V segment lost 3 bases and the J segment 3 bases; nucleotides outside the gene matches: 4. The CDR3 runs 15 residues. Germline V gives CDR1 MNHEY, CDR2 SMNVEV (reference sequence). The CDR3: CASSFIGTGYNEQFF. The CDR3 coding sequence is TGTGCCAGCAGTTTTATCGGGACAGGCTACAATGAGCAGTTCTTC.

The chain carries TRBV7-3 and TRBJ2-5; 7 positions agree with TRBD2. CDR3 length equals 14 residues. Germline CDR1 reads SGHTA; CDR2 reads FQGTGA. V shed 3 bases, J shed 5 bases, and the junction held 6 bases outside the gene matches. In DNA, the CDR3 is TGTGCCAGCAGCTTGGCGGGAGCAGGGGAGACCCAGTACTTC. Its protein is CASSLAGAGETQYF.

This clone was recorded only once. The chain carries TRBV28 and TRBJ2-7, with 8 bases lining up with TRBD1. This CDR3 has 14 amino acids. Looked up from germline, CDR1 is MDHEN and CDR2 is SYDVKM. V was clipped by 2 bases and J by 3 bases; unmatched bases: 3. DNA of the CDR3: TGTGCCAGCAGTTTAATCGGACAGGGCTACGAGCAGTACTTC. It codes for CASSLIGQGYEQYF.

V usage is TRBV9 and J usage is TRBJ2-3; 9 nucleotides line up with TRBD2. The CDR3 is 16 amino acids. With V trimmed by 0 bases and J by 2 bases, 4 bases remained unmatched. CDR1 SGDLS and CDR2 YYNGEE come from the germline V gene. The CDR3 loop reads CASSVAAGGPTDTQYF. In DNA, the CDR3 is TGTGCCAGCAGCGTAGCTGCGGGAGGGCCCACAGATACGCAGTATTTT.

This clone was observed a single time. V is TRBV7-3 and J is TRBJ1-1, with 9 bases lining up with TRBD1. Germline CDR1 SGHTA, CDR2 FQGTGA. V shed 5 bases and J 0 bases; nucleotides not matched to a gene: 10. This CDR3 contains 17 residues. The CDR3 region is CASSISPGQGLNTEAFF. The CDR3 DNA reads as TGTGCCAGCAGCATCTCCCCGGGACAGGGATTGAACACTGAAGCTTTCTTT.

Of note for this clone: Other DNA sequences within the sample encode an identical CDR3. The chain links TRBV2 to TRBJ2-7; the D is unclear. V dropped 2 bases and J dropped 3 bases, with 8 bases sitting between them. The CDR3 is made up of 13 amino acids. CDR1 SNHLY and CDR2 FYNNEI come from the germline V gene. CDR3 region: CASSEPGGYEQYF. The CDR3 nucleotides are TGTGCCAGCAGTGAACCGGGCGGCTACGAGCAGTACTTC. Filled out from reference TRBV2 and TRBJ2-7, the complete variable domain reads EPEVTQTPSHQVTQMGQEVILRCVPISNHLYFYWYRQILGQKVEFLVSFYNNEISEKSEIFDDQFSVERPDGSNFTLKIRSTKLEDSAMYFCASSEPGGYEQYFGPGTRLTVT.

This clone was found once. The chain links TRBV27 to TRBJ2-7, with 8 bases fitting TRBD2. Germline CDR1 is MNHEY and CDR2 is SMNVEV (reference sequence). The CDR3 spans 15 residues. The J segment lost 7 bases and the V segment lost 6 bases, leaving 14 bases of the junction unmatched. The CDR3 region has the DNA TGTGCCAGCAGCCCCCTCCCGGGAGGGCCAGGGGAGCAGTACTTC. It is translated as CASSPLPGGPGEQYF.

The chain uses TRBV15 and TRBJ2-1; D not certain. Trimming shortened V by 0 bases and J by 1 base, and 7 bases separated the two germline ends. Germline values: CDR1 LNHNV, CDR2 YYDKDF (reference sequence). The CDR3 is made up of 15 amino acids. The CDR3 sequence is CATSRDSRSYNEQFF. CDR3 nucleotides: TGTGCCACCAGCAGAGATTCAAGGTCCTACAATGAGCAGTTCTTC.

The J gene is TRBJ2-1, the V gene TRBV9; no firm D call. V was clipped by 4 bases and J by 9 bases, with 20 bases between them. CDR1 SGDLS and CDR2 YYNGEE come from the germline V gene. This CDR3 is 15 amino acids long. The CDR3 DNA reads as TGTGCCAGCAGCCCCCTGGATAACCCTATGGGTGAGCAGTTCTTC. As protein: CASSPLDNPMGEQFF.

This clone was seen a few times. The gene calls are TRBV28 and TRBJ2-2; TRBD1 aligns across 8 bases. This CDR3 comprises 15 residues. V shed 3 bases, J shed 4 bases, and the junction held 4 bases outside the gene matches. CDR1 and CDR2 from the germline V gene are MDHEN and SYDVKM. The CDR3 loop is CASSLLRGPTGELFF. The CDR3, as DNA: TGTGCCAGCAGTTTGCTCAGGGGGCCCACCGGGGAGCTGTTTTTT.

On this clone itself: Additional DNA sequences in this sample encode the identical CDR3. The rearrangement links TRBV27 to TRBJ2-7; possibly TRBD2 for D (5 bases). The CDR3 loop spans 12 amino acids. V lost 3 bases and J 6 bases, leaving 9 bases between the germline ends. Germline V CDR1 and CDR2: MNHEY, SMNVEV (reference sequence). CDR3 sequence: CASSFLAGEQYF. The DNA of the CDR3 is TGTGCCAGCAGTTTCCTAGCCGGCGAGCAGTACTTC.

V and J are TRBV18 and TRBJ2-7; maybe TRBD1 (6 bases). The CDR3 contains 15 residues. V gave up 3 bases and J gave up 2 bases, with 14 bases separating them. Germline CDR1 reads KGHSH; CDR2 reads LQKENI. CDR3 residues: CASSPAWTETYEQYF. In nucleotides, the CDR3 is TGTGCCAGCTCACCGGCATGGACAGAGACCTACGAGCAGTACTTC.